Listed below are T cell receptor beta chains from one sample, sequenced in a study of control samples from healthy donors and cancer patients. Sequencing used immunoSEQ multiplex PCR; TCRdb keeps in-frame clones, though not all of them. This table has some 99,000 clones, about nine tenths appearing once. Sequencing was done on a sample of blood. These receptors were obtained from a human donor in good health. The donor label of this sample is uncertain. Each CDR3 is given with its conserved first and last residue. A D gene is named only where the DNA matches it firmly. Clone size is shown for a subset of rows, as once, few, many or a class of expanded clone.

abundance | j_gene | v_gene | d_gene | CDR3nt | CDR3aa
NA | TRBJ2-5 | TRBV7-6 | NA | TGTGCCAGCAGCTTCGGAGTTTCGTACCAAGAGACCCAGTACTTC | CASSFGVSYQETQYF
few | TRBJ2-7 | TRBV11-2 | TRBD1 | TGTGCCAGCAGCTTAGACCCAGGGACAGTATCCTACGAGCAGTACTTC | CASSLDPGTVSYEQYF
few | TRBJ2-3 | TRBV7-8 | NA | TGTGCCAGCAGCTTAGTAGGTAGAAACACAGATACGCAGTATTTT | CASSLVGRNTDTQYF
NA | TRBJ2-3 | TRBV19 | NA | TGTGCCAGTAGTTCGACGTCCACTAGCACAGATACGCAGTATTTT | CASSSTSTSTDTQYF
NA | TRBJ2-2 | TRBV7-9 | TRBD2 | TGTGCCAGCAGCTTACAAGGCGGGGGGGACACCGGGGAGCTGTTTTTT | CASSLQGGGDTGELFF
NA | TRBJ2-1 | TRBV18 | NA | TGTGCCAGCTCACCGGGGGGGACAAAATCCTACAATGAGCAGTTCTTC | CASSPGGTKSYNEQFF
many | TRBJ1-2 | TRBV19 | NA | TGTGCCAGTATCCCCAGCGGGGAGGGCTATGGCTACACCTTC | CASIPSGEGYGYTF
few | TRBJ1-1 | TRBV19 | NA | TGTGCCAGCAAAGGTTACACCGGACAAAGCACTGAAGCTTTCTTT | CASKGYTGQSTEAFF
once | TRBJ2-6 | TRBV5-8 | NA | TGTGCCAGCAGCTCCCCCATTGCCTCTGGGGCCAACGTCCTGACTTTC | CASSSPIASGANVLTF
NA | TRBJ2-1 | TRBV6-5 | NA | TGTGCCAGCAGTAGTAACAATGAGCAGTTCTTC | CASSSNNEQFF
few | TRBJ1-1 | TRBV11-2 | NA | TGTGCCAGCGGCACTGAAGCTTTCTTT | CASGTEAFF
NA | TRBJ1-1 | TRBV5-1 | NA | TGCGCCAGCAGCATCCCACCCAACACTGAAGCTTTCTTT | CASSIPPNTEAFF
NA | TRBJ1-4 | TRBV19 | NA | TGTGCCAGTAAGGAGGGTGCAACTAATGAAAAACTGTTTTTT | CASKEGATNEKLFF
NA | TRBJ1-5 | TRBV12-3/TRBV12-4 | NA | TGTGCCAGCAGTTTTGCGGGTCAGCCCCAGCATTTT | CASSFAGQPQHF
NA | TRBJ2-1 | TRBV5-1 | TRBD1 | TGCGCCAGCACGCTAACCAGGGGGCGCCCCTACAATGAGCAGTTCTTC | CASTLTRGRPYNEQFF
NA | TRBJ2-2 | TRBV2 | TRBD2 | TGTGCCAGCAGTGAAATAGGGTCAATAGCGGGCGGGGAGCTGTTTTTT | CASSEIGSIAGGELFF
NA | TRBJ1-4 | TRBV7-6 | TRBD1 | TGTGCCAGCAGCCGGACGCCGGGACAGCTGAATGAAAAACTGTTTTTT | CASSRTPGQLNEKLFF
NA | TRBJ1-5 | TRBV19 | TRBD1 | TGTGCCACCAGAGACAGGGGGCAGGGGCAGCATTTT | CATRDRGQGQHF
NA | TRBJ2-3 | TRBV7-9 | TRBD2 | TGTGCCAGCAACTCAATCATAACGGGACTAAGCACAGATACGCAGTATTTT | CASNSIITGLSTDTQYF
NA | TRBJ1-3 | TRBV11-3 | TRBD1 | TGTGCCAGCAGCGCCCAAGACAGGGCTCTATCTGGAAACACCATATATTTT | CASSAQDRALSGNTIYF
NA | TRBJ1-2 | TRBV19 | NA | TGTGCCAGTAGCGAGGGAGGCTATGGCTACACCTTC | CASSEGGYGYTF
NA | TRBJ1-5 | TRBV2 | NA | TGTGCCAGCGGGAAGGGATTCAGCGGTCAGCCCCAGCATTTT | CASGKGFSGQPQHF
NA | TRBJ1-5 | TRBV6-2/TRBV6-3 | TRBD1 | TGTGCCAGCAGTTCTCGTTCGGGACAGCTAGGCAATCAGCCCCAGCATTTT | CASSSRSGQLGNQPQHF